Below, 22 T cell receptor beta chains from the same sample are listed, as sequenced in a study of T cell responses to AZD1222 COVID-19 vaccine. Clones were sequenced by immunoSEQ multiplex PCR, and TCRdb holds only the in-frame ones, with some missing. The repertoire holds roughly 48,000 clones, over 75% seen once, with less than 6% in the top ten. The specimen was peripheral blood, collected 28 days after the second AZD1222 dose. Receptors were obtained from an adult who received the AZD1222 COVID-19 vaccine.

CDR3 in amino acids: CSGYLGVAGGNNEQFF. CDR3 DNA sequence: TGCAGCGGCTACCTGGGGGTAGCGGGAGGCAACAATGAGCAGTTCTTC. This rearrangement joins TRBV29-1 to TRBJ2-1; 10 nucleotides align to TRBD2. This CDR3 is 16 amino acids long. Trimming took 7 bases from V and 5 from J; bases not matched to a gene: 14. The V gene's germline CDR1 is SQVTM and CDR2 ANQGSEA.

The CDR3 sequence: CATSRGQGAGKLFF. The CDR3 DNA reads TGTGCCACCAGCAGAGGACAGGGGGCGGGAAAACTGTTTTTT. The chain has TRBV15 and TRBJ1-4, with TRBD1 matching over 10 bases. V was pared by 1 base and J by 10 bases, with 3 bases of the junction left unmatched. Germline V gene sequence: CDR1 LNHNV, CDR2 YYDKDF (reference sequence). The CDR3 is 14 amino acids.

The chain has TRBV2 and TRBJ2-5; the D is unclear. The CDR3 consists of 11 residues. The V end was cut by 11 bases, the J end by 5 bases, with 12 bases between. From germline, CDR1 is SNHLY and CDR2 FYNNEI. The CDR3 reads CASSAGETQYF. The CDR3 coding sequence is TGTGCCTCCTCAGCCGGGGAGACCCAGTACTTC.

The chain is built from TRBV5-4 and TRBJ2-1; 11 bases map to TRBD1. Germline V gene sequence: CDR1 SGHNT, CDR2 YYREEE (reference sequence). The ends lost 4 bases at V and 10 bases at J; junction bases unmatched: 10. This CDR3 has 15 residues. The CDR3 nucleotides read TGTGCCAGCAGCCCACCGGGACAGGGGGTCTGGGAGCAGTTCTTC. It is translated as CASSPPGQGVWEQFF.

V gene TRBV27 combines with J gene TRBJ1-2; TRBD1 matches at 11 bases. This CDR3 spans 14 amino acids. Germline V CDR1 and CDR2: MNHEY, SMNVEV (reference sequence). The V gene end was trimmed by 2 bases and the J gene end by 8 bases; junction bases not matched to a gene: 4. This chain's CDR3 is CASSLGQGAEGYTF. DNA for the CDR3: TGTGCCAGCAGTTTAGGACAGGGGGCGGAGGGCTACACCTTC.

This rearrangement joins TRBV24-1 to TRBJ1-1; D is uncertain. Trimming stripped 3 bases from V and 6 bases from J, with 7 bases between. The CDR3 is 12 residues long. Germline CDR1 reads KGHDR; CDR2 reads SFDVKD. CDR3 in DNA: TGTGCCACCAGTGATCCAGTCTCTGAAGCTTTCTTT. Protein product: CATSDPVSEAFF.

The CDR3 here is CASSPGGRGVYGYTF. The CDR3 DNA follows: TGTGCCAGCAGCCCCGGTGGACGGGGCGTTTATGGCTACACCTTC. The genes are TRBV5-4 and TRBJ1-2, with D maybe TRBD1 (5 bases). The germline CDR1 and CDR2 sequences are SGHNT and YYREEE (reference sequence). The CDR3 is 15 residues long. V shed 4 bases and J shed 5 bases, with 18 bases lying between them.

The rearrangement links TRBV27 to TRBJ1-1; maybe TRBD1 (6 bases). Germline V gene data show CDR1 as MNHEY and CDR2 as SMNVEV (reference sequence). The CDR3 runs to 16 residues. Deletions cut 3 bases from V and 2 bases from J, with 16 bases between. The CDR3 region has the DNA TGTGCCAGCAGTTTGGGACAAACCCTATCTAACACTGAAGCTTTCTTT. This sequence encodes CASSLGQTLSNTEAFF.

This rearrangement joins TRBV9 to TRBJ1-2; D might be TRBD1 (6 bases). The CDR3 extends over 16 amino acids. Germline V gene data show CDR1 as SGDLS and CDR2 as YYNGEE. Trimming removed 0 bases at V and 4 bases at J, with 16 bases between. CDR3 DNA: TGTGCCAGCAGCGTAGACCTACAGGGAACCTTCTATGGCTACACCTTC. The encoded protein is CASSVDLQGTFYGYTF.

The chain joins TRBV3-1 (or the pseudogene TRBV3-2) to TRBJ2-1; D unclear. The CDR3 contains 16 residues. Trimming stripped 5 bases from V and 5 bases from J, with 19 bases between. CDR1 is LGHDT, CDR2 YNNKEL, per germline (reference sequence). For the CDR3, the DNA is TGTGCCAGCAGCACCACGGATCCCCATTCCGACAATGAGCAGTTCTTC. Residues: CASSTTDPHSDNEQFF.

The chain recombines TRBV11-3 with TRBJ2-3; D uncertain. Germline-derived CDR1 and CDR2 are SGHNT and YENEEA. The CDR3 consists of 13 residues. V was clipped by 5 bases and J by 1 base, with 7 bases between them. CDR3 DNA sequence: TGTGCCAGCAGCCCTGGGCGCACAGATACGCAGTATTTT. Residues: CASSPGRTDTQYF.

The chain employs TRBV7-9 and TRBJ2-1, with TRBD2 matching over 7 bases. The germline CDR1 and CDR2 sequences are SEHNR and FQNEAQ (reference sequence). The junction had 5 bases not matched to a gene; V was cut back by 6 bases and J by 0 bases. The CDR3 is 15 residues long. The CDR3 sequence is CASSPGGSSYNEQFF. For the CDR3, the DNA is TGTGCCAGCAGTCCTGGCGGGAGCTCCTACAATGAGCAGTTCTTC.

The V call is TRBV6-5, the J call TRBJ1-6; D uncertain. Germline V gene lookup returns CDR1 MNHEY and CDR2 SVGAGI. V lost 7 bases, J lost 7 bases, and 17 bases lay in between. The CDR3 has 15 amino acids. CDR3 sequence reads: CASTRSGWGNSPLHF. CDR3 in DNA: TGTGCCAGCACCAGAAGTGGTTGGGGAAATTCACCCCTCCACTTT.

This clone occurred once. The chain uses TRBV5-1 and TRBJ2-6, with a possible D match to TRBD2 (5 bases). The CDR3 extends over 15 amino acids. CDR1 SGHRS and CDR2 YFSETQ come from the germline V gene. Trimming removed 2 bases at V and 0 bases at J, with 6 bases between. CDR3 DNA: TGCGCCAGCAGCTTAGGAGGCTCTGGGGCCAACGTCCTGACTTTC. Protein sequence: CASSLGGSGANVLTF. Together with reference TRBV5-1 and TRBJ2-6, the CDR3 gives the full variable domain: KAGVTQTPRYLIKTRGQQVTLSCSPISGHRSVSWYQQTPGQGLQFLFEYFSETQRNKGNFPGRFSGRQFSNSRSEMNVSTLELGDSALYLCASSLGGSGANVLTFGAGSRLTVL.

The V gene is TRBV6-5, the J gene TRBJ1-4, with TRBD1 matching over 9 bases. CDR3 length: 15 amino acids. The germline gives CDR1 MNHEY, CDR2 SVGAGI. Trimming took 7 bases from V and 5 from J; bases not matched to a gene: 8. In nucleotides, the CDR3 is TGTGCCAGCAAAGTAAGAGGGACAGGGAATGAAAAACTGTTTTTT. Translation: CASKVRGTGNEKLFF.

The V and J genes are TRBV29-1 and TRBJ2-1; D unclear. The CDR3 sequence is 12 residues long. V dropped 2 bases and J dropped 6 bases, with 8 bases sitting between them. CDR1 and CDR2 (germline): SQVTM, ANQGSEA. The CDR3 sequence: CSVEKTFNEQFF. The CDR3 DNA reads as TGCAGCGTTGAAAAGACGTTCAATGAGCAGTTCTTC.

This chain joins TRBV4-1 and TRBJ2-7, with D perhaps matching TRBD1 or TRBD2 (6 bases each). The germline V gene has CDR1 MGHRA and CDR2 YSYEKL. The CDR3 length is 16 residues. V was shortened by 6 bases and J by 4 bases, with 22 bases between the two germline ends. The CDR3, as DNA: TGCGCCAGCAGTCTAGGTCCCGGGAGACAGGAATACGAGCAGTACTTC. As protein: CASSLGPGRQEYEQYF.

This clone was counted once. This chain connects TRBV18 to TRBJ2-3; D may be TRBD1 or TRBD2 (5 bases each). The CDR3 spans 16 residues. V lost 0 bases to trimming and J lost 2 bases, with 12 bases between them. Per germline, CDR1 KGHSH and CDR2 LQKENI. The CDR3, as DNA: TGTGCCAGCTCACCACCGTCGCAGGGAGACACAGATACGCAGTATTTT. Translating gives CASSPPSQGDTDTQYF.

This chain uses TRBV10-3 with TRBJ2-3, with D perhaps TRBD2 (6 bases). Trimming took off 8 bases at V and 5 bases at J, with 17 bases between the two ends. CDR1 ENHRY and CDR2 SYGVKD come from the germline V gene. The CDR3 consists of 14 residues. CDR3 DNA: TGTGCCATCCGAACTAGCCTTTGGGGAGATACGCAGTATTTT. Residues: CAIRTSLWGDTQYF.

CDR3 protein: CASSVEGPNGDTIYF. In DNA form, the CDR3 reads TGTGCCAGCAGCGTAGAAGGGCCCAATGGGGACACCATATATTTT. The rearrangement links TRBV9 to TRBJ1-3, with unresolved D. The V end lost 0 bases, the J end lost 8 bases, and 15 bases lay between the germline ends. This CDR3 region has 15 residues. The germline gives CDR1 SGDLS, CDR2 YYNGEE. The whole variable domain, filled in from reference TRBV9 and TRBJ1-3, reads DSGVTQTPKHLITATGQRVTLRCSPRSGDLSVYWYQQSLDQGLQFLIQYYNGEERAKGNILERFSAQQFPDLHSELNLSSLELGDSALYFCASSVEGPNGDTIYFGEGSWLTVV.

The V and J genes are TRBV5-1 and TRBJ2-5; TRBD2 agrees at 7 bases. The V segment lost 4 bases and the J segment 0 bases; nucleotides outside the gene matches: 9. The germline V gene has CDR1 SGHRS and CDR2 YFSETQ. This CDR3 has 16 residues. This CDR3 is CASSGTLAGDQETQYF. CDR3 in DNA: TGCGCCAGCAGCGGGACCTTGGCGGGGGACCAAGAGACCCAGTACTTC.

The V call is TRBV7-8, the J call TRBJ2-7, with TRBD1 as a possible D gene (5 bases). The length of the CDR3 is 14 residues. Deletions cut 4 bases from V and 3 bases from J, with 13 bases between. Germline V CDR1 and CDR2: SGHVS, FQNEAQ. The CDR3 DNA reads as TGTGCCAGCAGCTCACGGACAACCCACTACGAGCAGTACTTC. As protein: CASSSRTTHYEQYF.